This T cell receptor beta chain comes out of a study of beta chain features in type 1 diabetes. Across the whole study: The patients were much like the healthy donors in age, gender and cell yields.

The CDR3 runs 15 residues. V shed 4 bases, J shed 5 bases, and the junction held 6 bases outside the gene matches. Germline V gene sequence: CDR1 SGHNT, CDR2 YYREEE (reference sequence). Sequencing targeted expressed TCRB transcripts, as all isolated RNA had been reverse transcribed. Profiling relied on immunoSEQ multiplex PCR, and the TCRdb table lists in-frame clones only, not all of them. The data show about 150,000 clones, with roughly 8% seen just once and approximately 0.69% held by the top ten. This clone has just a few counts. This receptor was identified in a man aged 18 to 30 in good health. The J gene is TRBJ2-5, the V gene TRBV5-4; 12 positions match TRBD1. The sequenced sample consisted of central memory CD4+ T cells from blood. CDR3 DNA sequence: TGTGCCAGCAGCAGGGGACAGGGGGCCTGGGAGACCCAGTACTTC. Translation gives CASSRGQGAWETQYF.